This TCR beta chain came from a study of T cell responses to AZD1222 COVID-19 vaccine. Germline CDR1 is KGHSH and CDR2 is LQKENI. Trimming shortened V by 3 bases and J by 14 bases, and 17 bases separated the two germline ends. The CDR3 loop spans 14 amino acids. Assay used: immunoSEQ multiplex PCR; TCRdb lists only in-frame clones, some missing. Here the sample spans 130,000 to 150,000 clones, about 92% being singletons. With respect to this clone: Its antigen is unidentified.

Study observations and caveats: Spike-specific TCR breadth and depth rose after two AZD1222 doses.

This clonotype was sampled from an adult in good health. The chain is built from TRBV18 and TRBJ1-6; D not certain. Sequenced material: peripheral blood, taken on day 0 of AZD1222 vaccination. The CDR3 spells CASSPEYSADSLHF. In DNA form, the CDR3 reads TGTGCCAGCTCACCGGAGTATAGTGCTGACTCCCTCCACTTT.